This T cell receptor (beta chain) was profiled in a study of neurological immune-mediated disorders. Ten or more counts support this clonotype. Synthesis of cDNA was accomplished via 5'RACE employing 10-nucleotide random UMIs. The output of every sequencing run, over 180 million TCR-beta sequences, came from 15-18 subjects. TCRdb re-derived calls from the 5' RACE reads in MiXCR, one entry per CDR3 protein. The sample carries 30,000 to 35,000 distinct CDR3 sequences, under 30% recorded once. This sequence originates from a man in his fifties with HTLV-1-associated myelopathy (HAM/TSP). Sequencing was carried out using CD4+ T cells from blood.

Here the CDR3 reads CASSEGQGATGELFF. As DNA, the CDR3 is TGCGCCAGCAGCGAGGGACAGGGGGCTACCGGGGAGCTGTTTTTT. The gene calls are TRBV5-1 and TRBJ2-2, with 12 bases lining up with TRBD1. V lost 4 bases, J lost 5 bases, and 3 bases stayed unmatched. The CDR3 is 15 residues long. Germline V gives CDR1 SGHRS, CDR2 YFSETQ.